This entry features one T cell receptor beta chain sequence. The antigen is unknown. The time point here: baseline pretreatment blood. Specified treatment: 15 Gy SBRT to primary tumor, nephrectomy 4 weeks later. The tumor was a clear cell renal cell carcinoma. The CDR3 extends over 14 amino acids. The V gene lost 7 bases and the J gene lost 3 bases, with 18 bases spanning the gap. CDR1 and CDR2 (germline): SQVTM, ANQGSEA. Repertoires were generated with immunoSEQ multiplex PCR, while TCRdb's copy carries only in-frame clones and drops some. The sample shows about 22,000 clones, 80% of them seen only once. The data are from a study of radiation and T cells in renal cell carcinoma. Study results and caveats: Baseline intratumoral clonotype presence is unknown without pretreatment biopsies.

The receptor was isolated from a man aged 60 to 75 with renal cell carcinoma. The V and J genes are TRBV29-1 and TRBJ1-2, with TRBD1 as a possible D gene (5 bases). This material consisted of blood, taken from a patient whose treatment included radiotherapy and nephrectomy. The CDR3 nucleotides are TGCAGCGCCACGGGACTCAACGCTTACTATGGCTACACCTTC. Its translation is CSATGLNAYYGYTF.